Shown below are 21 T cell receptor beta chains from a single sample sequenced in a study of T cell responses to AZD1222 COVID-19 vaccine. Some clones are missing from TCRdb's copy, which holds only in-frame ones; the method was immunoSEQ multiplex PCR. The table lists some 130,000 clones, around nine tenths of them singletons, with 5.5% to 7% in the top ten. Sequences were derived from peripheral blood, sampled on day 0 of AZD1222 vaccination. Receptors were obtained from an adult in good health.

This chain connects TRBV5-6 to TRBJ2-7; the D gene is possibly TRBD1 (5 bases). Trimming pared 4 bases from V and 5 bases from J, leaving 16 bases between. Germline lookup yields CDR1 SGHDT and CDR2 YYEEEE. The CDR3 extends over 14 amino acids. The chain's CDR3 is CASSPSGLVHEQYF. CDR3 DNA: TGTGCCAGCAGCCCGTCAGGGCTCGTCCACGAGCAGTACTTC.

The rearrangement uses TRBV5-4 and TRBJ1-1; the D is unclear. This CDR3 comprises 12 residues. Trimming left V 6 bases short and J 0 bases short, with 6 bases between. In germline, CDR1 is SGHNT, CDR2 YYREEE (reference sequence). The CDR3 DNA follows: TGTGCCAGCACCTACATGAACACTGAAGCTTTCTTT. Its translation is CASTYMNTEAFF.

The chain uses TRBV12-3 or TRBV12-4 and TRBJ1-2; tentative D call: TRBD1 (5 bases). V was cut by 10 bases and J by 5 bases, with 14 bases left in between. The CDR3 spans 12 residues. For the CDR3, the DNA is TGTGCCATCGTCGGGACTATATATGGCTACACCTTC. This sequence encodes CAIVGTIYGYTF.

V is TRBV3-1 (or the pseudogene TRBV3-2) and J is TRBJ2-7; D gene unclear. The CDR3 is 13 amino acids. Trimming took off 3 bases at V and 0 bases at J, with 6 bases between the two ends. Germline lookup yields CDR1 LGHDT and CDR2 YNNKEL (reference sequence). The CDR3 here is CASSHRASYEQYF. The CDR3 DNA is TGTGCCAGCAGCCATAGGGCCTCCTACGAGCAGTACTTC.

The V gene is TRBV2, the J gene TRBJ1-1; a possible D gene is TRBD1 (6 bases). V was shortened by 7 bases and J by 6 bases, with 15 bases between the two germline ends. This CDR3 contains 13 residues. Germline V gene data show CDR1 as SNHLY and CDR2 as FYNNEI. The CDR3 loop is CASTRREGAEAFF. The CDR3 DNA reads TGTGCCAGCACCAGGAGGGAGGGGGCTGAAGCTTTCTTT.

The chain is built from TRBV7-9 and TRBJ1-2; perhaps TRBD1 as D (6 bases). CDR3 length: 15 amino acids. Germline CDR1 SEHNR, CDR2 FQNEAQ (reference sequence). The V gene lost 5 bases and the J gene lost 8 bases, with 21 bases spanning the gap. The CDR3 loop reads CASSPRGTPLGGYTF. For the CDR3, the DNA is TGTGCCAGCAGCCCTAGGGGGACTCCACTTGGGGGCTACACCTTC.

The chain couples TRBV3-1 (or the pseudogene TRBV3-2) to TRBJ2-7; TRBD2 agrees at 12 bases. The CDR3 length is 15 residues. V was pared by 4 bases and J by 7 bases, with 8 bases of the junction left unmatched. Per the germline V gene, CDR1 is LGHDT and CDR2 is YNNKEL (reference sequence). The CDR3 coding sequence is TGTGCCAGCAGCCTATGGACTAGCGGGGATGGGGAGCAGTACTTC. Translating gives CASSLWTSGDGEQYF.

This chain joins TRBV20-1 and TRBJ1-6; no clear D. This CDR3 has 15 residues. Per the germline V gene, CDR1 is DFQATT and CDR2 is SNEGSKA (reference sequence). V lost 3 bases, J lost 7 bases, and 16 bases lay in between. CDR3 in DNA: TGCAGTGCTAGTGATGTACGACACCAAAATTCACCCCTCCACTTT. Translation: CSASDVRHQNSPLHF.

V usage is TRBV6-1 and J usage is TRBJ2-1, with 7 bases that match TRBD1. V was pared by 1 base and J by 14 bases, with 5 bases of the junction left unmatched. The CDR3 consists of 12 residues. Germline V gene data show CDR1 as MNHNS and CDR2 as SASEGT. The CDR3 reads CASSEGQGDKFF. The DNA of the CDR3 is TGTGCCAGCAGTGAAGGACAGGGAGATAAGTTCTTC.

The rearrangement joins TRBV11-2 to TRBJ1-1; TRBD1 agrees at 7 bases. CDR1 is SGHAT, CDR2 FQNNGV, per germline. The CDR3 loop spans 13 amino acids. V was pared by 3 bases and J by 4 bases, with 2 bases of the junction left unmatched. In DNA, the CDR3 is TGTGCCAGCAGCTTCAGGGGGGGCACTGAAGCTTTCTTT. Translating it yields CASSFRGGTEAFF. Full variable domain (rest looked up from reference TRBV11-2 and TRBJ1-1): EAGVAQSPRYKIIEKRQSVAFWCNPISGHATLYWYQQILGQGPKLLIQFQNNGVVDDSQLPKDRFSAERLKGVDSTLKIQPAKLEDSAVYLCASSFRGGTEAFFGQGTRLTVV.

The chain combines TRBV9 with TRBJ1-4, with D tentatively TRBD1 (6 bases). Germline values: CDR1 SGDLS, CDR2 YYNGEE. The V and J ends lost 4 bases and 2 bases respectively, with 9 bases between them. The CDR3 is 14 amino acids. The CDR3 loop is CASSLTGTNEKLFF. The CDR3 DNA follows: TGTGCCAGCAGCCTTACAGGGACTAATGAAAAACTGTTTTTT.

The chain carries TRBV30 and TRBJ2-5; possibly TRBD1 for D (5 bases). This CDR3 region has 16 residues. Germline V gives CDR1 GTSNPN, CDR2 SVGIG (reference sequence). V was shortened by 4 bases and J by 1 base, with 19 bases between the two germline ends. DNA for the CDR3: TGTGCCTGGAAAGGGGCCTCCCGGGCCCTCCAAGAGACCCAGTACTTC. Translated: CAWKGASRALQETQYF.

The rearrangement uses TRBV11-2 and TRBJ1-3; D is unresolved. The length of the CDR3 is 15 residues. Trimming took 2 bases from V and 6 from J, leaving 14 bases between them. The germline V gene encodes CDR1 SGHAT and CDR2 FQNNGV. CDR3 in DNA: TGTGCCAGCAGCTTATTACCGAACCTGGCAAACACCATATATTTT. It is translated as CASSLLPNLANTIYF. Variable domain in full (rest from reference TRBV11-2 and TRBJ1-3): EAGVAQSPRYKIIEKRQSVAFWCNPISGHATLYWYQQILGQGPKLLIQFQNNGVVDDSQLPKDRFSAERLKGVDSTLKIQPAKLEDSAVYLCASSLLPNLANTIYFGEGSWLTVV.

The chain's CDR3 is CASRSGGKDEQYF. CDR3 in DNA: TGTGCCAGCAGGTCGGGGGGGAAGGACGAGCAGTACTTC. The rearrangement links TRBV6-6 to TRBJ2-7, with 8 bases lining up with TRBD2. The CDR3 extends over 13 amino acids. V trimming: 6 bases; J trimming: 5 bases; junction bases outside the gene matches: 6. Germline V lookup: CDR1 MNHNY, CDR2 SVGAGI (reference sequence).

The chain carries TRBV13 and TRBJ2-3; 15 bases are shared with TRBD2. CDR3 size: 16 residues. Germline trimming cut 3 bases from V and 9 bases from J; bases unmatched to any gene: 7. CDR1 and CDR2 from the germline V gene are PRHDT and FYEKMQ (reference sequence). This CDR3 reads CASSFRTSGGAETQYF. Written as DNA, the CDR3 is TGTGCCAGCAGCTTTAGGACTAGCGGGGGGGCGGAAACGCAGTATTTT.

The J gene is TRBJ1-5, the V gene TRBV2; no firm D call. CDR3 length equals 14 residues. CDR1 is SNHLY and CDR2 is FYNNEI in the germline V gene. Trimming stripped 6 bases from V and 5 bases from J, with 14 bases between. Here the CDR3 DNA reads TGTGCCAGCAGCCTAGGAGGCGGCGATCAGCCCCAGCATTTT. It specifies CASSLGGGDQPQHF. Complete variable domain (other parts from reference TRBV2 and TRBJ1-5): EPEVTQTPSHQVTQMGQEVILRCVPISNHLYFYWYRQILGQKVEFLVSFYNNEISEKSEIFDDQFSVERPDGSNFTLKIRSTKLEDSAMYFCASSLGGGDQPQHFGDGTRLSIL.

The rearrangement uses TRBV7-2 and TRBJ1-6; unclear D gene. This CDR3 spans 13 amino acids. The V end was cut by 6 bases, the J end by 0 bases, with 3 bases between. Germline CDR1 SGHTA, CDR2 FQGNSA. CDR3 amino acids: CASSLSYNSPLHF. The CDR3 DNA reads TGTGCCAGCAGTCTCTCCTATAATTCACCCCTCCACTTT.

The chain carries TRBV10-3 and TRBJ2-3; the D gene is possibly TRBD2 (5 bases). CDR3 length equals 14 residues. The V end lost 11 bases, the J end lost 4 bases, and 19 bases lay between the germline ends. Germline V lookup: CDR1 ENHRY, CDR2 SYGVKD. The CDR3 bases are TGTGCCTCCAAGTTAACTAGTGCAGCAGATACGCAGTATTTT. This sequence encodes CASKLTSAADTQYF.

The chain has TRBV6-2 or TRBV6-3 and TRBJ2-1, with D possibly being TRBD2 (6 bases). The V gene lost 6 bases and the J gene lost 3 bases, with 15 bases spanning the gap. Looked up from germline, CDR1 is MNHEY and CDR2 is SVGEGT. The CDR3 loop spans 15 amino acids. The CDR3 sequence: CASSIGGTFYNEQFF. The CDR3 bases are TGTGCCAGCAGCATTGGAGGGACCTTCTACAATGAGCAGTTCTTC.

The chain uses TRBV12-3 or TRBV12-4 and TRBJ1-3, with D uncertain. The length of the CDR3 is 12 residues. Trimming removed 6 bases at V and 9 bases at J, with 12 bases between. CDR3 residues: CASSNLGGTIYF. CDR3 nucleotides: TGTGCCAGCAGCAATCTCGGAGGCACCATATATTTT.

The V and J genes are TRBV7-9 and TRBJ1-4; D remains unclear. Between the trimmed V and J ends, which lost 3 bases and 6 bases, there was a span of 2 bases. CDR1 is SEHNR, CDR2 FQNEAQ, per germline (reference sequence). CDR3 length: 11 residues. CDR3 bases: TGTGCCAGCAGCTTGGATGAAAAACTGTTTTTT. Its translation: CASSLDEKLFF.